The rows below give T cell receptor beta chains drawn from one sample of a study of T cell responses to AZD1222 COVID-19 vaccine. The data were produced by immunoSEQ multiplex PCR, yet TCRdb's version contains in-frame clones alone and is incomplete. The profile shows about 180,000 clones, less than 90% of them singletons. The specimen comprised peripheral blood, sampled on day 0 of AZD1222 vaccination. All receptors derive from an adult in good health. Both conserved end residues are part of each CDR3.

v_gene	j_gene	CDR3aa
TRBV5-6	TRBJ1-6	CASRDTRGSYNSPLHF
TRBV9	TRBJ2-5	CASSVGAGSAGQETQYF
TRBV4-3	TRBJ1-1	CASSQVPNTEAFF
TRBV19	TRBJ2-7	CASSNRAGGYEQYF
TRBV4-2	TRBJ2-7	CASSQDLSSISGEQYF
TRBV5-1	TRBJ2-1	CASKMDNEQFF
TRBV27	TRBJ1-3	CASSLNLGQASGNTIYF
TRBV3-1/TRBV3-2	TRBJ1-6	CASSPSRDNSPLHF
TRBV5-1	TRBJ1-1	CASSLEYSGDGTEAFF
TRBV6-6	TRBJ2-7	CASSAGQGKSYEQYF
TRBV7-2	TRBJ2-1	CASSPLAGVGNEQFF
TRBV24-1	TRBJ1-3	CATQGGRGRGNTIYF
TRBV5-4	TRBJ1-2	CASSLVGGGDYGYTF
TRBV6-6	TRBJ1-2	CASSYSTPRSGYGYTF
TRBV7-3	TRBJ2-7	CASSPDRSSYEQYF
TRBV5-1	TRBJ2-7	CASSLAGGAGNYEQYF
TRBV7-2	TRBJ2-7	CASSRGPSYEQYF
TRBV5-4	TRBJ1-3	CASSLGGAGNTIYF
TRBV5-6	TRBJ2-5	CASSRDQRETQYF
TRBV6-6	TRBJ1-3	CASRDGSGSGNTIYF
TRBV11-2	TRBJ2-1	CASSLGTGEWNEQFF
TRBV7-2	TRBJ1-1	CASSSSTGHNTEAFF
TRBV5-1	TRBJ1-1	CASSLAGLVNTEAFF
TRBV19	TRBJ2-1	CASSILRDTYNEQFF
TRBV10-3	TRBJ2-7	CAISDLSGRSGEQYF
TRBV19	TRBJ1-2	CASSRSAEANYGYTF
TRBV19	TRBJ2-3	CASSPVGETTDTQYF
TRBV29-1	TRBJ2-3	CSVEVHWNTDTQYF
TRBV28	TRBJ2-1	CASSSLVGTGTSYNEQFF
TRBV29-1	TRBJ2-7	CSVAQGATYEQYF
TRBV6-6	TRBJ2-2	CASSLRTGGTGELFF
TRBV30	TRBJ1-2	CAWSALAGANYGYTF
TRBV29-1	TRBJ2-2	CSALDRGQNTGELFF
TRBV9	TRBJ2-1	CASGDNEQFF
TRBV28	TRBJ1-6	CASSLRAGGRRNSPLHF
TRBV5-4	TRBJ2-5	CASSPGSYQETQYF
TRBV7-2	TRBJ2-4	CASSSTTGKNIQYF
TRBV7-2	TRBJ1-4	CASSFGLGREKLFF
TRBV30	TRBJ1-6	CAWSVEGAYNSPLHF
TRBV7-9	TRBJ1-2	CASSLAGANYGYTF
TRBV10-1	TRBJ1-1	CASSESRGLNTEAFF
TRBV4-2	TRBJ2-7	CASSQDDVSPAYEQYF
TRBV19	TRBJ1-5	CASSQTGINSNQPQHF
TRBV12-3/TRBV12-4	TRBJ1-1	CASNRRQNTEAFF